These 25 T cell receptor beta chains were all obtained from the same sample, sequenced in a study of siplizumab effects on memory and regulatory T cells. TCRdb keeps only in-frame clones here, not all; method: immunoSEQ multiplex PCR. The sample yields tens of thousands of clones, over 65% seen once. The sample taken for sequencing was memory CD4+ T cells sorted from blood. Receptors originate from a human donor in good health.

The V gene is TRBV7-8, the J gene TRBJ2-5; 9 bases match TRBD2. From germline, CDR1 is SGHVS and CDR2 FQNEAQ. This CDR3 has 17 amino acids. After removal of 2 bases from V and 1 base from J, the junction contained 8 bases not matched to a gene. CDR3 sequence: CASSLIGGGGFQETQYF. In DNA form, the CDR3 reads TGTGCCAGCAGCTTAATCGGCGGGGGGGGTTTCCAAGAGACCCAGTACTTC.

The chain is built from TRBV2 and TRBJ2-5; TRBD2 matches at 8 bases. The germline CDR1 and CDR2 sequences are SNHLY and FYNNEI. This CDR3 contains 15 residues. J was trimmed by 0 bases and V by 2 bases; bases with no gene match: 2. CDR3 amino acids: CASSERRGDQETQYF. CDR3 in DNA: TGTGCCAGCAGTGAACGGCGGGGGGACCAAGAGACCCAGTACTTC.

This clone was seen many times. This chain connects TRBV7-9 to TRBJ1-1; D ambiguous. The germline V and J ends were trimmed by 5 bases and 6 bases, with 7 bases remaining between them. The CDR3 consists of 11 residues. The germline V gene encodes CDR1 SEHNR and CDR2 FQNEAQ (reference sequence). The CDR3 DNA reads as TGTGCCAGCAGCCGAGTCGCTGAAGCTTTCTTT. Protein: CASSRVAEAFF. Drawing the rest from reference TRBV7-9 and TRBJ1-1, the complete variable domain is DTGVSQNPRHKITKRGQNVTFRCDPISEHNRLYWYRQTLGQGPEFLTYFQNEAQLEKSRLLSDRFSAERPKGSFSTLEIQRTEQGDSAMYLCASSRVAEAFFGQGTRLTVV.

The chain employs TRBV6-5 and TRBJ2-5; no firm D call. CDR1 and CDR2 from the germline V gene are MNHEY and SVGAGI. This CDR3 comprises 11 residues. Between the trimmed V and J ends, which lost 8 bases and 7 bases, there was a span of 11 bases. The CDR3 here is CASGSLGTQYF. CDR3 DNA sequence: TGTGCCAGCGGTAGCCTGGGGACCCAGTACTTC.

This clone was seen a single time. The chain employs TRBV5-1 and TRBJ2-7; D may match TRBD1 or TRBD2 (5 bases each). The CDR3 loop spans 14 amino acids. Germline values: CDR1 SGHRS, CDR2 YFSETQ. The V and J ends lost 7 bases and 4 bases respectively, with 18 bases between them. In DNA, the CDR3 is TGCGCCAGCGCCATCGGGGACCGGAATTACGAGCAGTACTTC. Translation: CASAIGDRNYEQYF.

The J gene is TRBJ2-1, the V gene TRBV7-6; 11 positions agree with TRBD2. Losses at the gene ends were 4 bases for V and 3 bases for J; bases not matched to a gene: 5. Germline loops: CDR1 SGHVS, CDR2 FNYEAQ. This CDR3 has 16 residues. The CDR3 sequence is CASSSQTSGGYNEQFF. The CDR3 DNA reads TGTGCCAGCAGCTCACAAACTAGCGGGGGCTACAATGAGCAGTTCTTC.

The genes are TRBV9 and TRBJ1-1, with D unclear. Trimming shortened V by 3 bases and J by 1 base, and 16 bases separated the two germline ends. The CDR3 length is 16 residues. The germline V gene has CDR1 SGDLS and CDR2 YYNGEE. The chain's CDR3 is CASSAIHRETNTEAFF. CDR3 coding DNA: TGTGCCAGCAGCGCAATTCACCGGGAAACGAACACTGAAGCTTTCTTT.

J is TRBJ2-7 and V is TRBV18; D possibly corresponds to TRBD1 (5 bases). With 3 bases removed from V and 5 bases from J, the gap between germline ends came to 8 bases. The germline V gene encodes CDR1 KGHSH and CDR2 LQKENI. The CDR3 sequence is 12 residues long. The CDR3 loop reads CASSPMGHEQYF. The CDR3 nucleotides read TGTGCCAGCTCACCTATGGGGCACGAGCAGTACTTC. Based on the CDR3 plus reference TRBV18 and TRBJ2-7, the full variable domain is NAGVMQNPRHLVRRRGQEARLRCSPMKGHSHVYWYRQLPEEGLKFMVYLQKENIIDESGMPKERFSAEFPKEGPSILRIQQVVRGDSAAYFCASSPMGHEQYFGPGTRLTVT.

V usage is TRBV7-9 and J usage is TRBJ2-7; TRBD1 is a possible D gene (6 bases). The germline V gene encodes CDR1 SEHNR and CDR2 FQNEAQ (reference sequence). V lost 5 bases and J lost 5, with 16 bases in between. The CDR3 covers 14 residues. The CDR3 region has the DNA TGTGCCAGCAGCAAACAGGGTATTATCAACGAGCAGTACTTC. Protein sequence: CASSKQGIINEQYF.

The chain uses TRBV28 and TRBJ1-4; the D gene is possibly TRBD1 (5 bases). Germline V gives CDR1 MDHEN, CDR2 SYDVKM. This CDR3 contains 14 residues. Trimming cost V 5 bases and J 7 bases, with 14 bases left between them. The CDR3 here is CASSTSGWPEKLFF. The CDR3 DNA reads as TGTGCCAGCAGTACGTCAGGGTGGCCTGAAAAACTGTTTTTT.

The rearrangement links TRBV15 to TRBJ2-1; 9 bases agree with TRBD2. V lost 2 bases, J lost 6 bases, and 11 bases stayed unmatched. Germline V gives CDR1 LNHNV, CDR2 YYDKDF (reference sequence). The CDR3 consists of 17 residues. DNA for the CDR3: TGTGCCACCAGCAGACCTAGCGGGGTATTTGGCTCCAATGAGCAGTTCTTC. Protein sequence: CATSRPSGVFGSNEQFF.

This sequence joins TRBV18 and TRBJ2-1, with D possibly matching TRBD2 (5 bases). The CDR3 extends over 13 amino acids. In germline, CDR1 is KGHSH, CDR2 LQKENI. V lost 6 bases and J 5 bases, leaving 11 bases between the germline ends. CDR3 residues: CASSPLANNEQFF. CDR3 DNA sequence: TGTGCCAGCTCCCCCCTAGCCAACAATGAGCAGTTCTTC. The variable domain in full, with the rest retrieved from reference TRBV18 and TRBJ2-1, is NAGVMQNPRHLVRRRGQEARLRCSPMKGHSHVYWYRQLPEEGLKFMVYLQKENIIDESGMPKERFSAEFPKEGPSILRIQQVVRGDSAAYFCASSPLANNEQFFGPGTRLTVL.

The CDR3 region has the DNA TGTGCCAGCACCCCGCACCGGGGATGGTATGGCTACACCTTC. It translates to CASTPHRGWYGYTF. The chain joins TRBV6-6 to TRBJ1-2; D gene uncertain. Deletions cut 7 bases from V and 5 bases from J, with 17 bases between. Germline V CDR1 and CDR2: MNHNY, SVGAGI (reference sequence). The CDR3 sequence is 14 residues long.

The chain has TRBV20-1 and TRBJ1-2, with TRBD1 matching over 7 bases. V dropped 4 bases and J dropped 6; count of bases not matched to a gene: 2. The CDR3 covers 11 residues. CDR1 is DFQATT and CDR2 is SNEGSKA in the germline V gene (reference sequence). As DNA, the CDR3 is TGCAGTGCTACGACAGGGAATGGCTACACCTTC. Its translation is CSATTGNGYTF.

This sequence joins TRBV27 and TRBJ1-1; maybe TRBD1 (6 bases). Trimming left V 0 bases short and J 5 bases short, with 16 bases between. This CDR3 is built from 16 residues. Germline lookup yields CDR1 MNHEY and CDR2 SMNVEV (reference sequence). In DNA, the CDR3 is TGTGCCAGCAGTTTATCGGGGTGGGGGGCTTGGACTGAAGCTTTCTTT. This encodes CASSLSGWGAWTEAFF.

CDR3 nucleotides: TGTGCCATCAGTGAATGGGCCCGGTTAGCTAACTATGGCTACACCTTC. It encodes CAISEWARLANYGYTF. The rearrangement links TRBV10-3 to TRBJ1-2; D gene ambiguous. Trimming removed 3 bases at V and 0 bases at J, with 14 bases between. Germline CDR1 and CDR2: ENHRY and SYGVKD. The CDR3 length is 16 residues.

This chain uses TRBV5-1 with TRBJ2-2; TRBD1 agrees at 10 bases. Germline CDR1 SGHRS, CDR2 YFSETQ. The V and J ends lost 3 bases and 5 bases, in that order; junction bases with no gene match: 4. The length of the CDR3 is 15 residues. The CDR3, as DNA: TGCGCCAGCAGCTACCGGGACAGGGGAACCGGGGAGCTGTTTTTT. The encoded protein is CASSYRDRGTGELFF. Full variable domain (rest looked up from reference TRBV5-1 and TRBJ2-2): KAGVTQTPRYLIKTRGQQVTLSCSPISGHRSVSWYQQTPGQGLQFLFEYFSETQRNKGNFPGRFSGRQFSNSRSEMNVSTLELGDSALYLCASSYRDRGTGELFFGEGSRLTVL.

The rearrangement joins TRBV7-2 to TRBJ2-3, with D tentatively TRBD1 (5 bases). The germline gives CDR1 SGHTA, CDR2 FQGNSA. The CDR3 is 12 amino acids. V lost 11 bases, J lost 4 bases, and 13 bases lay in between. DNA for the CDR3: TGTGCCTCGGGCCAGGGTGCAGATACGCAGTATTTT. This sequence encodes CASGQGADTQYF.

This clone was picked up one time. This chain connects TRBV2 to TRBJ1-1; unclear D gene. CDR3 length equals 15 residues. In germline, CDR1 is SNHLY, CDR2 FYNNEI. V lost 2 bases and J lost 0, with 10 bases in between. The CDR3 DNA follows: TGTGCCAGCAGTGAATTTGGGCAGGTGAACACTGAAGCTTTCTTT. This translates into CASSEFGQVNTEAFF.

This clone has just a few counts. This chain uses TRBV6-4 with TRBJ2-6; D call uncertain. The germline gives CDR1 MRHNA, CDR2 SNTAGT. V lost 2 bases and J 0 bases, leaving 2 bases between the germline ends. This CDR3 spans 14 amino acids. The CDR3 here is CASSDNSGANVLTF. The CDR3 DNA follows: TGTGCCAGCAGTGACAACTCTGGGGCCAACGTCCTGACTTTC.

CDR3 sequence (DNA): TGCGCCAGCAGCATAGGGACAGACCATTATGGCTACACCTTC. Translated: CASSIGTDHYGYTF. The chain links TRBV5-1 to TRBJ1-2, with TRBD1 matching over 7 bases. V lost 4 bases and J lost 5; bases outside the gene matches: 8. CDR3 length: 14 amino acids. Germline V lookup: CDR1 SGHRS, CDR2 YFSETQ.

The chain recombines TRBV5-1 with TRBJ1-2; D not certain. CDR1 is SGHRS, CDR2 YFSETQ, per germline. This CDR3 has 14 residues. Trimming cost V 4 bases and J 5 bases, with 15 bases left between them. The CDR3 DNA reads TGCGCCAGCAGCCCTCAACTCGGAATGTATGGCTACACCTTC. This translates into CASSPQLGMYGYTF.

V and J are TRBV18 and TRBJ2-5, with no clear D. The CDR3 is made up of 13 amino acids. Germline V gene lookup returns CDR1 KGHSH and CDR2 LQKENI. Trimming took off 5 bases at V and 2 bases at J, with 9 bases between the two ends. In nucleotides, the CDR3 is TGTGCCAGCTCAGCTAACTCGCAAGAGACCCAGTACTTC. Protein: CASSANSQETQYF.

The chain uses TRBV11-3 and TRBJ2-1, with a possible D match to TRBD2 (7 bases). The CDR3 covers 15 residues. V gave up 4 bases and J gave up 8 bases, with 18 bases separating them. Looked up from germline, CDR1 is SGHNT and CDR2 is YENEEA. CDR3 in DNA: TGTGCCAGCAGCTCTCCGGCGGGGGCCGGGCATGAGCAGTTCTTC. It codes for CASSSPAGAGHEQFF.

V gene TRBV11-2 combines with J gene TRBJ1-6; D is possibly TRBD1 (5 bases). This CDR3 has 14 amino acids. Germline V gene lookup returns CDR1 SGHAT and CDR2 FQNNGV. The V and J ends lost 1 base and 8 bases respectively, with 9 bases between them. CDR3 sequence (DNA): TGTGCCAGCAGCTTAGCAGGGTCTGATTCACCCCTCCACTTT. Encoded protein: CASSLAGSDSPLHF.